Given below is one T cell receptor beta chain in context. Profiling relied on immunoSEQ multiplex PCR, and the TCRdb table lists in-frame clones only, not all of them. This table holds around 30,000 clones, 90% found once. This entry belongs to a study of OX40 agonist ivuxolimab in advanced cancers. About the research overall: Males comprised 70% to 85% of the group, whose mean age was about 61 years (range about 20 to 85).

The CDR3 consists of 11 residues. The germline CDR1 and CDR2 sequences are SGDLS and YYNGEE. V was shortened by 5 bases and J by 7 bases, with 10 bases between the two germline ends. The chain combines TRBV9 with TRBJ2-7; D ambiguous. The material sequenced was CD4+ or CD8+ T cells sorted from blood, taken in a trial of the OX40 agonist ivuxolimab. The sequence was collected from an adult with an advanced solid tumor such as melanoma, head and neck, liver or kidney cancer. The CDR3, as DNA: TGTGCCAGCAGTACCGGTCGGGAGCAGTACTTC. Translation gives CASSTGREQYF.